The 5 T cell receptor beta chains presented below share a single source sample, sequenced in a study of graft-versus-host responses after intestinal transplantation. TCRdb's table, derived via immunoSEQ multiplex PCR, lists solely in-frame clones and lacks some. The sample holds about 10,000 clones, 80% to 95% seen once. The sample in question was PBMCs, obtained roughly 45 days after intestinal transplantation. These TCRs come from a human patient who received an intestinal transplant, so some T cells may come from the graft donor.

The rearrangement links TRBV6-6 to TRBJ2-7; 9 nucleotides match TRBD2. CDR1 is MNHNY and CDR2 is SVGAGI in the germline V gene (reference sequence). The V and J ends lost 7 bases and 0 bases, in that order; junction bases with no gene match: 7. The CDR3 totals 15 residues. The CDR3 is CASKAGGSGSYEQYF. The CDR3 DNA reads as TGTGCCAGCAAGGCGGGGGGGTCAGGCTCCTACGAGCAGTACTTC.

The chain links TRBV9 to TRBJ2-5; 8 positions agree with TRBD2. The germline CDR1 and CDR2 sequences are SGDLS and YYNGEE. The CDR3 has 15 residues. V shed 2 bases and J 1 base; nucleotides not matched to a gene: 4. The CDR3: CASSVGGGTQETQYF. DNA of the CDR3: TGTGCCAGCAGCGTCGGGGGGGGTACCCAAGAGACCCAGTACTTC. The variable domain in full, with the rest retrieved from reference TRBV9 and TRBJ2-5, is DSGVTQTPKHLITATGQRVTLRCSPRSGDLSVYWYQQSLDQGLQFLIQYYNGEERAKGNILERFSAQQFPDLHSELNLSSLELGDSALYFCASSVGGGTQETQYFGPGTRLLVL.

V gene TRBV20-1 combines with J gene TRBJ2-3, with D perhaps assigned TRBD1 or TRBD2 (5 bases each). With 3 bases removed from V and 7 bases from J, the gap between germline ends came to 8 bases. This CDR3 is 11 amino acids long. Germline V CDR1 and CDR2: DFQATT, SNEGSKA (reference sequence). CDR3: CSARGVNTQYF. CDR3 bases: TGCAGTGCTAGGGGGGTAAATACGCAGTATTTT.

The gene calls are TRBV4-1 and TRBJ2-2; TRBD2 matches 15 bases. V lost 4 bases and J lost 9; bases outside the gene matches: 3. CDR1 is MGHRA and CDR2 is YSYEKL in the germline V gene. This CDR3 has 15 amino acids. The CDR3 DNA reads TGCGCCAGCAGCCCTGGACTAGCGGGGGGGCGGGAGCTGTTTTTT. Its translation is CASSPGLAGGRELFF.

The chain combines TRBV11-2 with TRBJ1-2; 7 positions agree with TRBD1. Germline trimming cut 7 bases from V and 4 bases from J; bases unmatched to any gene: 9. The CDR3 has 14 amino acids. Germline V lookup: CDR1 SGHAT, CDR2 FQNNGV. The CDR3 sequence is CASTWDRWAYGYTF. The CDR3 DNA follows: TGTGCCAGCACATGGGACAGATGGGCCTATGGCTACACCTTC.